Reported below is one T cell receptor beta chain. The antigen remains undetermined. This sample also contains other DNA sequences that code for the same CDR3. In the original processing: Filtering differed because ImmunoSEQ produced junction-only sequences that carried no quality scores. Sequenced by immunoSEQ multiplex PCR; TCRdb stores in-frame clones only, minus some. V, J and clone size are taken as reported in that table, and D and trimming were inferred from the DNA itself. The sample lists about 1.9 million clones, around 93% occurring once. The CDR3 covers 16 residues. Germline loops: CDR1 LNHDA, CDR2 SQIVND (reference sequence). Trimming cost V 1 base and J 1 base; bases outside gene matches: 4. This record comes from a study of shared clonotypes between healthy human individuals. Study-wide findings and caveats: The authors sampled blood alone, and tissue repertoires likely differ.

Naive CD8 cells comprised CD45RO-negative, CCR7-positively selected cells, excluding terminally differentiated effector memory CD45RA+ cells. This receptor was taken from a man in his late teens or twenties in good health. Some clones in this sample may be carry-over from other donors' samples. This chain links TRBV19 with TRBJ2-1; TRBD2 matches 7 bases. Input material: naive CD8+ T cells from PBMCs. CDR3: CASSIVAGVSYNEQFF. The CDR3 DNA reads as TGTGCCAGTAGTATAGTTGCGGGAGTGTCCTACAATGAGCAGTTCTTC.